This T cell receptor beta chain stems from a study of T cell responses to AZD1222 COVID-19 vaccine. Germline assignment: CDR1 KGHSH and CDR2 LQKENI. The germline V and J ends were trimmed by 0 bases and 2 bases, with 11 bases remaining between them. CDR3 length equals 16 residues. In regard to this clone: Its cognate antigen is unknown.

TCRdb's copy holds only in-frame clones and misses some; the assay was immunoSEQ multiplex PCR. The data contain about 160,000 clones, 92% of them singletons. The study's findings and limits: Most donors were white British and more were female, and clonal diversity was possibly underestimated. Reportedly, close to half of spike-specific TCRs are directed against unmutated variant regions.

This specimen consisted of peripheral blood, obtained 28 days after the second AZD1222 dose. The chain recombines TRBV18 with TRBJ2-1; the D gene is possibly TRBD2 (6 bases). The TCR originated in an adult who received the AZD1222 COVID-19 vaccine. The chain's CDR3 is CASSPPPGVAYNEQFF. The CDR3 DNA sequence: TGTGCCAGCTCACCACCTCCGGGAGTCGCCTACAATGAGCAGTTCTTC. Complete variable domain (other parts from reference TRBV18 and TRBJ2-1): NAGVMQNPRHLVRRRGQEARLRCSPMKGHSHVYWYRQLPEEGLKFMVYLQKENIIDESGMPKERFSAEFPKEGPSILRIQQVVRGDSAAYFCASSPPPGVAYNEQFFGPGTRLTVL.